The present TCR beta chain was sequenced within a study of T-cell memory formation after mild COVID-19. Looking at the study overall: TCR clusters largely stayed donor specific.

The TCR alpha and TCR beta cDNA libraries, bearing sample barcodes and UMIs, were generated by 5'RACE using constant-segment primers. MiXCR, run by TCRdb on the 5' RACE reads, gives a single entry per CDR3 protein. Among a few hundred thousand distinct CDR3 sequences listed, over 20% were seen once. Germline values: CDR1 SGHRS, CDR2 YFSETQ. The CDR3 covers 17 residues. V lost 2 bases to trimming and J lost 7 bases, with 22 bases between them. This clonotype was counted only a few times. The chain recombines TRBV5-1 with TRBJ2-1, with D possibly matching TRBD2 (5 bases). Sequencing input: PBMCs or a T cell subset sorted from them (not recorded which). This TCR was recovered from an adult woman who had mild COVID-19 (a few samples of this study predate the infection). Cell type and time point are not known. The CDR3 DNA is TGCGCCAGCAGCTTACGGCTACTAGTAGGAACTTCAAATGAGCAGTTCTTC. Its translation: CASSLRLLVGTSNEQFF.